The 14 T cell receptor beta chains given below trace back to one sample, sequenced in a study of CD8 T cells in Susac syndrome. Random hexamers primed reverse transcription of about 0.5 to 1 ug RNA. MiXCR was run by TCRdb on the immunoSEQ multiplex PCR reads, yielding one entry per CDR3 protein. The sample consists of some 96,000 distinct CDR3 sequences, around 94% of them appearing once. The sequenced material came from CD4+ T cells from PBMCs. These receptors were taken from a human donor with Susac syndrome.

Here the CDR3 reads CASSQEGRPGAEAFF. The CDR3 nucleotides are TGTGCCAGCAGCCAAGAGGGTCGGCCGGGGGCTGAAGCTTTCTTT. The genes are TRBV3-1 and TRBJ1-1; maybe TRBD1 (5 bases). CDR1 is LGHDT, CDR2 YNNKEL, per germline (reference sequence). The CDR3 has 15 residues. The germline V and J ends were trimmed by 0 bases and 6 bases, with 14 bases remaining between them.

This chain links TRBV19 with TRBJ2-5; D is possibly TRBD1 or TRBD2 (6 bases each). There are 15 residues in the CDR3. The V gene lost 5 bases and the J gene lost 4 bases, with 17 bases spanning the gap. In germline, CDR1 is LNHDA, CDR2 SQIVND (reference sequence). The CDR3 loop is CASSVGGFTGETQYF. The CDR3 nucleotides are TGTGCCAGTAGTGTCGGGGGCTTTACGGGAGAGACCCAGTACTTC.

V and J are TRBV10-3 and TRBJ2-7; tentatively, D is TRBD1 (6 bases). Germline V gene data show CDR1 as ENHRY and CDR2 as SYGVKD. V was shortened by 4 bases and J by 6 bases, with 13 bases between the two germline ends. There are 13 residues in the CDR3. CDR3: CAISVQGIFEQYF. In DNA form, the CDR3 reads TGTGCCATCAGTGTGCAGGGGATCTTCGAGCAGTACTTC.

This clonotype showed up just once. The chain combines TRBV7-9 with TRBJ1-1, with a weak D call TRBD1 (6 bases). The CDR3 covers 12 residues. V was pared by 5 bases and J by 8 bases, with 12 bases between. Germline lookup yields CDR1 SEHNR and CDR2 FQNEAQ (reference sequence). CDR3 region: CASSLRQAEAFF. The CDR3, as DNA: TGTGCCAGCAGCCTCAGACAGGCCGAAGCTTTCTTT. Filled out from reference TRBV7-9 and TRBJ1-1, the complete variable domain reads DTGVSQNPRHKITKRGQNVTFRCDPISEHNRLYWYRQTLGQGPEFLTYFQNEAQLEKSRLLSDRFSAERPKGSFSTLEIQRTEQGDSAMYLCASSLRQAEAFFGQGTRLTVV.

This rearrangement joins TRBV4-2 to TRBJ2-1, with TRBD2 matching over 14 bases. This CDR3 spans 18 amino acids. The V gene's germline CDR1 is LGHNA and CDR2 YNFKEQ. V trimming: 3 bases; J trimming: 0 bases; junction bases outside the gene matches: 4. DNA of the CDR3: TGTGCCAGCAGCCATGAGACTAGCGGGGGGGTCTCCTACAATGAGCAGTTCTTC. This sequence encodes CASSHETSGGVSYNEQFF.

CDR3 residues: CSARWGKKFSGGPPGELFF. The DNA for the CDR3 is TGCAGTGCTAGATGGGGTAAAAAGTTTAGCGGGGGGCCTCCCGGGGAGCTGTTTTTT. V is TRBV20-1 and J is TRBJ2-2; 10 bases align to TRBD2. CDR1 is DFQATT, CDR2 SNEGSKA, per germline (reference sequence). With 2 bases clipped from V and 6 bases from J, the junction kept 18 bases outside the gene matches. The CDR3 extends over 19 amino acids.

This sequence joins TRBV3-1 and TRBJ2-2; D perhaps matches TRBD1 (5 bases). Trimming left V 4 bases short and J 2 bases short, with 17 bases between. CDR3 length equals 17 residues. Germline CDR1 reads LGHDT; CDR2 reads YNNKEL (reference sequence). The CDR3 region has the DNA TGTGCCAGCAGCCGTGAAGGCGGCAGGGCAAACACCGGGGAGCTGTTTTTT. Translating it yields CASSREGGRANTGELFF.

This clonotype has only one observation. The chain links TRBV30 to TRBJ2-7; 8 positions agree with TRBD1. Looked up from germline, CDR1 is GTSNPN and CDR2 is SVGIG (reference sequence). V lost 1 base to trimming and J lost 3 bases; unmatched junction nucleotides: 5. The CDR3 loop spans 14 amino acids. This CDR3 reads CAWSDSGQGYEQYF. In DNA, the CDR3 is TGTGCCTGGAGTGACTCTGGACAGGGCTACGAGCAGTACTTC.

This chain connects TRBV12-3 or TRBV12-4 to TRBJ2-2; D is unclear. Trimming removed 2 bases at V and 4 bases at J, with 2 bases between. CDR3 size: 12 residues. For the CDR3, the DNA is TGTGCCAGCAGTTTAACCACCGGGGAGCTGTTTTTT. Translation gives CASSLTTGELFF.

V is TRBV7-3 and J is TRBJ1-2, with a tentative D call TRBD1 (6 bases). Between the trimmed V and J ends, which lost 2 bases and 3 bases, there was a span of 16 bases. There are 16 residues in the CDR3. CDR1 and CDR2 from the germline V gene are SGHTA and FQGTGA. This CDR3 reads CASSLRPSRGDYGYTF. In DNA form, the CDR3 reads TGTGCCAGCAGCTTACGGCCCTCGAGGGGGGACTATGGCTACACCTTC.

The chain uses TRBV5-1 and TRBJ2-7; D gene ambiguous. The ends were cut back, 0 bases at V and 3 bases at J, with 7 bases in the middle. Germline V gene lookup returns CDR1 SGHRS and CDR2 YFSETQ. This CDR3 contains 13 residues. The CDR3 nucleotides read TGCGCCAGCAGCTTGGACAGAAACTACGAGCAGTACTTC. Its protein product is CASSLDRNYEQYF.

This chain joins TRBV9 and TRBJ2-5, with TRBD2 as a possible D gene (6 bases). There are 17 residues in the CDR3. Germline assignment: CDR1 SGDLS and CDR2 YYNGEE. The germline V and J ends were trimmed by 0 bases and 5 bases, with 20 bases remaining between them. The CDR3 loop reads CASSVELWRDARETQYF. Here the CDR3 DNA reads TGTGCCAGCAGCGTAGAGCTATGGAGGGATGCTAGGGAGACCCAGTACTTC.

This clonotype was picked up one time. The V gene is TRBV28, the J gene TRBJ2-7, with 7 bases lining up with TRBD2. CDR1 and CDR2 from the germline V gene are MDHEN and SYDVKM. The length of the CDR3 is 14 residues. With V trimmed by 5 bases and J by 7 bases, 11 bases remained unmatched. The CDR3 DNA reads as TGTGCCAGCAGTGCCGGGACGGGGGGATTGGAGCAGTACTTC. Translation: CASSAGTGGLEQYF.

V usage is TRBV29-1 and J usage is TRBJ1-5; D not resolved. Trimming left V 4 bases short and J 0 bases short, with 7 bases between. Germline CDR1 SQVTM, CDR2 ANQGSEA. This CDR3 is 13 amino acids long. CDR3 protein: CSVAGDSNQPQHF. Written as DNA, the CDR3 is TGCAGCGTTGCGGGTGATAGCAATCAGCCCCAGCATTTT.